What follows are 9 T cell receptor beta chains derived from one specimen sequenced in a study of neurological immune-mediated disorders. TCRdb re-analysed the 5' RACE reads in MiXCR, keeping a single row per CDR3 protein. The repertoire holds about 120,000 distinct CDR3 sequences, with about 3.4% as singletons. Source material: PBMCs. The receptors come from a woman aged 25 to 39 with multiple sclerosis.

This clonotype was seen ten or more times. The chain links TRBV15 to TRBJ2-7; the D gene could be TRBD1 or TRBD2 (8 bases each). Germline-derived CDR1 and CDR2 are LNHNV and YYDKDF (reference sequence). V lost 0 bases to trimming and J lost 3 bases, with 15 bases between them. The CDR3 is 16 residues long. The CDR3 protein is CATSRDSGTGLYEQYF. DNA of the CDR3: TGTGCCACCAGCAGAGATAGCGGGACAGGCCTCTACGAGCAGTACTTC.

This clonotype was recorded many times. The chain links TRBV20-1 to TRBJ2-3, with D hard to call. V lost 3 bases and J 8 bases, leaving 15 bases between the germline ends. CDR1 DFQATT and CDR2 SNEGSKA come from the germline V gene (reference sequence). This CDR3 has 13 amino acids. The CDR3 coding sequence is TGCAGTGCTAGGGCGCCCCAGGAAGTTACGCAGTATTTT. It encodes CSARAPQEVTQYF.

The sample holds many counts of this clonotype. The rearrangement uses TRBV29-1 and TRBJ1-3, with D uncertain. V was cut by 3 bases and J by 4 bases, with 4 bases left in between. CDR1 is SQVTM, CDR2 ANQGSEA, per germline. The CDR3 extends over 11 amino acids. The CDR3 nucleotides are TGCAGCGTTGATGTCGGAAACACCATATATTTT. The encoded protein is CSVDVGNTIYF.

This clonotype occurred many times. The chain uses TRBV29-1 and TRBJ1-1; D call uncertain. This CDR3 comprises 14 residues. Germline V gene sequence: CDR1 SQVTM, CDR2 ANQGSEA. Trimming stripped 4 bases from V and 0 bases from J, with 12 bases between. The CDR3 reads CSVADGGMNTEAFF. In nucleotides, the CDR3 is TGCAGCGTTGCGGATGGCGGAATGAACACTGAAGCTTTCTTT.

The chain is built from TRBV5-6 and TRBJ2-1; TRBD2 aligns across 9 bases. Losses at the gene ends were 1 base for V and 0 bases for J; bases not matched to a gene: 5. The germline gives CDR1 SGHDT, CDR2 YYEEEE. The CDR3 is 17 amino acids. CDR3 protein: CASSLLLAGSSYNEQFF. The CDR3, as DNA: TGTGCCAGCAGCTTGCTCCTAGCGGGGAGCTCCTACAATGAGCAGTTCTTC.

This clonotype was found many times. The genes are TRBV2 and TRBJ1-1; D ambiguous. The CDR3 consists of 15 residues. Germline V gene data show CDR1 as SNHLY and CDR2 as FYNNEI. V lost 3 bases and J 2 bases, leaving 13 bases between the germline ends. In nucleotides, the CDR3 is TGTGCCAGCAGTGAGGACCGTTTCCGTAACACTGAAGCTTTCTTT. This codes for CASSEDRFRNTEAFF.

This clonotype was detected many times. The rearrangement joins TRBV20-1 to TRBJ2-1; D unclear. The CDR3 length is 11 residues. With 5 bases removed from V and 4 bases from J, the gap between germline ends came to 6 bases. Germline CDR1 is DFQATT and CDR2 is SNEGSKA (reference sequence). DNA of the CDR3: TGCAGTGCTTTCTTGTACAATGAGCAGTTCTTC. The encoded protein is CSAFLYNEQFF.

This clonotype was seen repeatedly, ten times or more. The chain links TRBV6-5 to TRBJ1-2; D is unresolved. Per the germline V gene, CDR1 is MNHEY and CDR2 is SVGAGI. V shed 0 bases and J shed 4 bases, with 9 bases lying between them. The CDR3 has 14 amino acids. CDR3 region: CASSYSERGYGYTF. Written as DNA, the CDR3 is TGTGCCAGCAGTTACTCCGAGCGGGGCTATGGCTACACCTTC.

This clonotype was seen ten or more times. The rearrangement uses TRBV18 and TRBJ2-6, with unresolved D. Germline V gene sequence: CDR1 KGHSH, CDR2 LQKENI. V shed 3 bases and J shed 3 bases, with 9 bases lying between them. This CDR3 is 15 amino acids long. CDR3: CASSPTGSGANVLTF. Here the CDR3 DNA reads TGTGCCAGCTCACCCACTGGAAGTGGGGCCAACGTCCTGACTTTC.